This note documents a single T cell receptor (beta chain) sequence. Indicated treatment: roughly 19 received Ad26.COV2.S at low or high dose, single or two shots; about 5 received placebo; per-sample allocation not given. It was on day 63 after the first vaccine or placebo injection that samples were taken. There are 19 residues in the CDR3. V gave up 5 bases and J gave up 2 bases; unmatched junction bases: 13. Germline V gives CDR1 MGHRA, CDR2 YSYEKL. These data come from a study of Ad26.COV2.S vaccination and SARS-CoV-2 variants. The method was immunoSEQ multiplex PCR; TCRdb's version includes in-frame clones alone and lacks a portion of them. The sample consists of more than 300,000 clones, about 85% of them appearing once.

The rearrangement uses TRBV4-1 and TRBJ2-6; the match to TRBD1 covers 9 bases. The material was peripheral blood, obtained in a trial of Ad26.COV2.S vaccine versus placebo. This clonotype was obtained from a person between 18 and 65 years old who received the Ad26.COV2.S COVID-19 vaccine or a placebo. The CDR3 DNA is TGCGCCAGCAGCTCTCCCCCCGGACAGGGGAGTGCTGGGGCCAACGTCCTGACTTTC. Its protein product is CASSSPPGQGSAGANVLTF.